This T cell receptor beta chain was sequenced during a study of T cell responses to AZD1222 COVID-19 vaccine. Study conclusions and caveats: Mapped onto spike, vaccine-associated CD4 TCRs spanned it and were dominant at 160-218 and 743-854.

The table came from immunoSEQ multiplex PCR; TCRdb's copy has only in-frame clones and leaves some out. The sample lists 90,000 to 120,000 clones; about 92% were seen once. About this clone: The antigen remains undetermined.

The V gene end was trimmed by 4 bases and the J gene end by 7 bases; junction bases not matched to a gene: 5. In germline, CDR1 is SGHAT, CDR2 FQDESV (reference sequence). This CDR3 contains 14 residues. This TCR was sampled from an adult in good health. The chain uses TRBV11-1 and TRBJ1-1; the match to TRBD1 covers 11 bases. The sequenced sample was peripheral blood, obtained on day 0 of AZD1222 vaccination. The CDR3, as DNA: TGTGCCAGCAGCTGGACAGGGGGCTGGGGTGAAGCTTTCTTT. This codes for CASSWTGGWGEAFF.